The 17 T cell receptor beta chains listed next were all sequenced from one sample in a study of blood T cell repertoires in COVID-19. Only in-frame clones appear in the TCRdb table, and some are missing; sequencing was by immunoSEQ multiplex PCR. The data contain roughly 280,000 clones, 70% to 90% of them singletons. Sequenced material: peripheral blood. These receptors all come from a woman in her sixties or seventies with acute or convalescent COVID-19.

The chain combines TRBV11-3 with TRBJ2-1; TRBD1 matches at 7 bases. This CDR3 region has 14 residues. The V gene's germline CDR1 is SGHNT and CDR2 YENEEA. V lost 3 bases and J lost 6; bases outside the gene matches: 5. The CDR3 spells CASSFGDSRNEQFF. The DNA for the CDR3 is TGTGCCAGCAGCTTCGGGGACAGCCGCAATGAGCAGTTCTTC.

V and J are TRBV2 and TRBJ1-1; 8 bases line up with TRBD1. Germline trimming cut 6 bases from V and 8 bases from J; bases unmatched to any gene: 5. Germline CDR1 SNHLY, CDR2 FYNNEI. This CDR3 comprises 12 residues. The CDR3 bases are TGTGCCAGCAGACTGGACAGGGCGGAAGCTTTCTTT. Protein sequence: CASRLDRAEAFF.

The chain combines TRBV7-9 with TRBJ2-2, with a possible D match to TRBD2 (6 bases). Looked up from germline, CDR1 is SEHNR and CDR2 is FQNEAQ (reference sequence). The CDR3 is 13 residues long. V was pared by 3 bases and J by 8 bases, with 10 bases between. Written as DNA, the CDR3 is TGTGCCAGCAGCTTTGGAGGGGCTGGGGAGCTGTTTTTT. This gives the protein CASSFGGAGELFF.

The rearrangement joins TRBV4-1 to TRBJ1-1, with 7 bases aligning to TRBD1. Germline V gene sequence: CDR1 MGHRA, CDR2 YSYEKL. The CDR3 is 14 residues long. Trimming cost V 4 bases and J 5 bases; bases outside gene matches: 7. CDR3: CASSLRQGGTEAFF. In nucleotides, the CDR3 is TGCGCCAGCAGCCTAAGACAGGGTGGGACTGAAGCTTTCTTT.

The rearrangement links TRBV7-9 to TRBJ1-2; D not resolved. The V and J ends lost 5 bases and 3 bases respectively, with 19 bases between them. The germline V gene has CDR1 SEHNR and CDR2 FQNEAQ (reference sequence). This CDR3 comprises 16 residues. CDR3 in DNA: TGTGCCAGCAGCCCACCTTTGACAACTGGATACTATGGCTACACCTTC. This encodes CASSPPLTTGYYGYTF.

The genes are TRBV6-5 and TRBJ1-5; tentatively, D is TRBD1 (5 bases). Germline CDR1 and CDR2: MNHEY and SVGAGI. The V gene lost 8 bases and the J gene lost 3 bases, with 14 bases spanning the gap. The CDR3 is 14 residues long. The CDR3 spells CASWGGKNNQPQHF. The CDR3 DNA is TGTGCCAGCTGGGGGGGGAAGAACAATCAGCCCCAGCATTTT.

The V gene is TRBV15, the J gene TRBJ2-1; D is uncertain. V lost 0 bases to trimming and J lost 7 bases, with 13 bases between them. The germline V gene has CDR1 LNHNV and CDR2 YYDKDF (reference sequence). The CDR3 is 15 amino acids. CDR3 nucleotide sequence: TGTGCCACCAGCAGAGAGGTCAGAATTTTAAATGAGCAGTTCTTC. Translating it yields CATSREVRILNEQFF.

This clone was recorded only once. The V call is TRBV6-5, the J call TRBJ2-2; 7 bases are shared with TRBD1. CDR1 and CDR2 from the germline V gene are MNHEY and SVGAGI. The CDR3 is 12 residues long. V dropped 6 bases and J dropped 10; count of bases not matched to a gene: 5. The CDR3 bases are TGTGCCAGCAGCCACAGGGGTTTGGAGCTGTTTTTT. This sequence encodes CASSHRGLELFF.

The chain has TRBV29-1 and TRBJ1-2, with D tentatively TRBD1 (5 bases). This CDR3 region has 13 residues. V was shortened by 5 bases and J by 4 bases, with 14 bases between the two germline ends. Germline CDR1 is SQVTM and CDR2 is ANQGSEA. The CDR3: CSVPIRGTYGYTF. Here the CDR3 DNA reads TGCAGCGTTCCCATACGCGGGACCTATGGCTACACCTTC. The whole variable domain, remainder taken from reference TRBV29-1 and TRBJ1-2, is SAVISQKPSRDICQRGTSLTIQCQVDSQVTMMFWYRQQPGQSLTLIATANQGSEATYESGFVIDKFPISRPNLTFSTLTVSNMSPEDSSIYLCSVPIRGTYGYTFGSGTRLTVV.

V and J are TRBV30 and TRBJ1-1, with D uncertain. Germline V lookup: CDR1 GTSNPN, CDR2 SVGIG (reference sequence). Trimming stripped 0 bases from V and 1 base from J, with 6 bases between. The CDR3 length is 13 residues. The CDR3 nucleotides are TGTGCCTGGAGTGTAGGGAGGAACACTGAAGCTTTCTTT. Its translation is CAWSVGRNTEAFF.

The chain employs TRBV18 and TRBJ1-1; D is uncertain. Germline loops: CDR1 KGHSH, CDR2 LQKENI. Between the trimmed V and J ends, which lost 6 bases and 1 base, there was a span of 9 bases. The CDR3 totals 13 residues. This CDR3 reads CASSFGKNTEAFF. In nucleotides, the CDR3 is TGTGCCAGCTCTTTCGGGAAGAACACTGAAGCTTTCTTT.

CDR3 in amino acids: CASSPGSGGMNSPLHF. Written as DNA, the CDR3 is TGTGCCAGCTCACCAGGGTCAGGAGGAATGAATTCACCCCTCCACTTT. V is TRBV18 and J is TRBJ1-6; D is undetermined. This CDR3 contains 16 residues. The V end lost 2 bases, the J end lost 7 bases, and 15 bases lay between the germline ends. The germline gives CDR1 KGHSH, CDR2 LQKENI.

In this sample, this clone turned up once. The rearrangement uses TRBV5-6 and TRBJ2-5; 8 nucleotides match TRBD2. V shed 4 bases, J shed 1 base, and the junction held 6 bases outside the gene matches. There are 15 residues in the CDR3. The germline V gene has CDR1 SGHDT and CDR2 YYEEEE. The CDR3, as DNA: TGTGCCAGCAGCCCACCCCGGGGGGGCCAAGAGACCCAGTACTTC. This encodes CASSPPRGGQETQYF.

For the CDR3, the DNA is TGTGCCAGCAGCCCCAAAGGGGGACAGTACGACGAGCAGTACTTC. Translated, it gives CASSPKGGQYDEQYF. The V call is TRBV3-1 (or the pseudogene TRBV3-2), the J call TRBJ2-7, with 7 bases matching TRBD1. CDR3 length equals 15 residues. V lost 4 bases to trimming and J lost 5 bases; unmatched junction nucleotides: 11. Looked up from germline, CDR1 is LGHDT and CDR2 is YNNKEL (reference sequence).

The CDR3: CASAPGLAGGWDTDTQYF. The CDR3 DNA reads TGTGCCAGTGCTCCGGGACTAGCGGGGGGGTGGGACACAGATACGCAGTATTTT. The chain couples TRBV19 to TRBJ2-3; 16 bases are shared with TRBD2. V shed 8 bases, J shed 2 bases, and the junction held 10 bases outside the gene matches. Germline V gene sequence: CDR1 LNHDA, CDR2 SQIVND (reference sequence). The CDR3 sequence is 18 residues long.

This chain joins TRBV5-1 and TRBJ1-1; TRBD1 matches at 7 bases. With V trimmed by 4 bases and J by 7 bases, 13 bases remained unmatched. The CDR3 is made up of 15 amino acids. The germline gives CDR1 SGHRS, CDR2 YFSETQ. CDR3 bases: TGCGCCAGCAGCCTCCGGGACAGACAAGACCATGAAGCTTTCTTT. Translating it yields CASSLRDRQDHEAFF.

The table lists this clone with a count of one. This chain uses TRBV19 with TRBJ1-2, with a weak D call TRBD1 (5 bases). From germline, CDR1 is LNHDA and CDR2 SQIVND (reference sequence). This CDR3 has 14 amino acids. V lost 11 bases, J lost 7 bases, and 23 bases lay in between. CDR3 nucleotide sequence: TGTGCCGCAACCTCGGGACTTCCACCCGGTGGCTACACCTTC. Amino acid sequence: CAATSGLPPGGYTF.